The following is a T cell receptor (beta chain) sequence with its context. Antigen: not known. All the patients suffered relapse after autologous stem cell transplantation, and brentuximab vedotin exposure differed. The sample originates from a study of PD-1 blockade in classical Hodgkin lymphoma. Overall study: Each patient was given nivolumab 3 mg/kg through a vein every 2 weeks. Study-level points and caveats: Repertoire difference causes, possibly disease activity or prior therapy, remain undefined.

The protocol was immunoSEQ multiplex PCR, while the TCRdb copy is restricted to in-frame clones and leaves out a portion. The sample gives 25,000 to 35,000 clones, around 70% of which show up once; less than 4.5% is in the top ten. Here the sequenced sample was peripheral blood mononuclear cells (PBMCs), taken before the second cycle of nivolumab. The receptor was derived from a human donor with classical Hodgkin lymphoma.

CDR3 sequence reads: CASSVVAGGFDTQYF. The CDR3 nucleotides are TGTGCCAGCAGCGTAGTAGCGGGAGGATTCGATACGCAGTATTTT. V usage is TRBV9 and J usage is TRBJ2-3; TRBD2 aligns across 10 bases. The V and J ends lost 0 bases and 6 bases, in that order; junction bases with no gene match: 4. Germline loops: CDR1 SGDLS, CDR2 YYNGEE. The CDR3 length is 15 residues. Based on the CDR3 plus reference TRBV9 and TRBJ2-3, the full variable domain is DSGVTQTPKHLITATGQRVTLRCSPRSGDLSVYWYQQSLDQGLQFLIQYYNGEERAKGNILERFSAQQFPDLHSELNLSSLELGDSALYFCASSVVAGGFDTQYFGPGTRLTVL.